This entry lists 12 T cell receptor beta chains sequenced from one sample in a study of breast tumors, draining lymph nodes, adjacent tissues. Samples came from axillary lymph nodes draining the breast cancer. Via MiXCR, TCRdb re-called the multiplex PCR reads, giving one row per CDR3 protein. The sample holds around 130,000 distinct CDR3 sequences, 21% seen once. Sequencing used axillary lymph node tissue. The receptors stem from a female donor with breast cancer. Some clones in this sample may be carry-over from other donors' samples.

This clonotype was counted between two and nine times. CDR3 amino acids: CASSEAGSYEQYF. The CDR3, as DNA: TGTGCCAGCAGTGAGGCGGGCTCCTACGAGCAGTACTTC. The V call is TRBV25-1, the J call TRBJ2-7; TRBD2 might be the D (5 bases). Germline CDR1 reads MGHDK; CDR2 reads SYGVNS. The CDR3 runs to 13 residues. The ends were cut back, 3 bases at V and 0 bases at J, with 6 bases in the middle.

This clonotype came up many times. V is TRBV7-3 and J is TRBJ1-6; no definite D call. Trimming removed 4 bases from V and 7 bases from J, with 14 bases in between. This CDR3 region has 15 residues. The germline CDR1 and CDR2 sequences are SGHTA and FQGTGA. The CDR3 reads CASSSQGSGNSPLHF. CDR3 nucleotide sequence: TGTGCCAGCAGCTCCCAAGGTTCTGGGAATTCACCCCTCCACTTT.

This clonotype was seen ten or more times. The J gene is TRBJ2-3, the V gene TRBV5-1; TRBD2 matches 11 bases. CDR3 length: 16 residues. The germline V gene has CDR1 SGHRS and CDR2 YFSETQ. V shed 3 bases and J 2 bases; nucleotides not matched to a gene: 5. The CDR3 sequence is CASSSGLAGSTDTQYF. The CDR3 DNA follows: TGCGCCAGCAGCTCCGGACTAGCGGGCTCCACAGATACGCAGTATTTT. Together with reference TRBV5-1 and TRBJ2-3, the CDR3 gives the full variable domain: KAGVTQTPRYLIKTRGQQVTLSCSPISGHRSVSWYQQTPGQGLQFLFEYFSETQRNKGNFPGRFSGRQFSNSRSEMNVSTLELGDSALYLCASSSGLAGSTDTQYFGPGTRLTVL.

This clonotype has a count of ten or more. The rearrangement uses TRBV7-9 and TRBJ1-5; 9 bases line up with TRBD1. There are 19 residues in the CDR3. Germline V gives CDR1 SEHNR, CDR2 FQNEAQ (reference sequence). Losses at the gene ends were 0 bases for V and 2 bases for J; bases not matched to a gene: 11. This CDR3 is CASSLATGTGLYGNQPQHF. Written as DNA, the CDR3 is TGTGCCAGCAGCTTAGCGACCGGGACAGGGCTCTATGGCAATCAGCCCCAGCATTTT.

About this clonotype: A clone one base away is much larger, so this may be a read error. The CDR3 DNA is TGTGCCAGCAGTCTATTCATAGCGGGAGGAGATGAGCAGTTCTTC. It translates to CASSLFIAGGDEQFF. This rearrangement joins TRBV27 to TRBJ2-1; 10 positions agree with TRBD2. The germline V gene encodes CDR1 MNHEY and CDR2 SMNVEV (reference sequence). CDR3 size: 15 residues. The J segment lost 8 bases and the V segment lost 5 bases, leaving 9 bases of the junction unmatched.

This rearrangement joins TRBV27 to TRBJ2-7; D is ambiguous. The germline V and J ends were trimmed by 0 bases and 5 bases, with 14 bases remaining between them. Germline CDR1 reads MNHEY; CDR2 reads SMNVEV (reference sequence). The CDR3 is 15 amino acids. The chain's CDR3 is CASSLSPYSPHEQYF. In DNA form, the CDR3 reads TGTGCCAGCAGTTTATCGCCGTATTCCCCCCACGAGCAGTACTTC.

The CDR3 coding sequence is TGTGCCAGCAGTTTAGGGACTAGCGGGAGAAGGGGAACCGGGGAGCTGTTTTTT. This translates into CASSLGTSGRRGTGELFF. V usage is TRBV28 and J usage is TRBJ2-2; 14 bases agree with TRBD2. V was clipped by 2 bases and J by 5 bases; unmatched bases: 7. CDR1 is MDHEN and CDR2 is SYDVKM in the germline V gene. This CDR3 comprises 18 residues.

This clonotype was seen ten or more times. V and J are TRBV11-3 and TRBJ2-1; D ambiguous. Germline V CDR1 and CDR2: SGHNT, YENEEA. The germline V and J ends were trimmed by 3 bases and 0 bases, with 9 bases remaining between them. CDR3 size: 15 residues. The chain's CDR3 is CASSFFPNSYNEQFF. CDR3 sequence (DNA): TGTGCCAGCAGCTTTTTCCCAAACTCCTACAATGAGCAGTTCTTC.

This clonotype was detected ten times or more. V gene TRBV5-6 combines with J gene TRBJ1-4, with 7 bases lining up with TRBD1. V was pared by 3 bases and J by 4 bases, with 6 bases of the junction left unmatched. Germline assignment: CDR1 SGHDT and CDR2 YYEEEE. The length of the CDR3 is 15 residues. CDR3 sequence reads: CASSSGQELNEKLFF. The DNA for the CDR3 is TGTGCCAGCAGCTCTGGACAGGAACTTAATGAAAAACTGTTTTTT.

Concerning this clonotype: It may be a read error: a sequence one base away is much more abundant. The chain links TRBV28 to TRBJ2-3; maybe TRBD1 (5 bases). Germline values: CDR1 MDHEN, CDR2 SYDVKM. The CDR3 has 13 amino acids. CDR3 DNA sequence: TGTGCCAGCACCTCCATCAGCACAGGTACGCAGTATTTT. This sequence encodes CASTSISTGTQYF.

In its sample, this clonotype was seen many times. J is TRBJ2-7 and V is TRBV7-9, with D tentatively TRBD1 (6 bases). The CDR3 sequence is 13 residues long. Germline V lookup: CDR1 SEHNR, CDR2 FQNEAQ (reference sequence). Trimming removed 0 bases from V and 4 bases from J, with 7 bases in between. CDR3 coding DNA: TGTGCCAGCAGCTTAGCGGGACAATACGAGCAGTACTTC. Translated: CASSLAGQYEQYF.

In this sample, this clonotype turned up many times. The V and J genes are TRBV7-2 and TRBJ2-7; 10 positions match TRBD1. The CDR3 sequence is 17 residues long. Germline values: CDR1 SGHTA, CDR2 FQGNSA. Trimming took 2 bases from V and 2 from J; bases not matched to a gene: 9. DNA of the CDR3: TGTGCCAGCAGCTTATGGATAAGAGGACAGGGGGCCTACGAGCAGTACTTC. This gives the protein CASSLWIRGQGAYEQYF.